Only a few counts were recorded for the clone carrying this T cell receptor (beta chain). Its antigen remains unknown. Every bit of the isolated RNA underwent reverse transcription, so sequencing read expressed TCRB transcripts. Method: immunoSEQ multiplex PCR; TCRdb's copy keeps in-frame clones and lacks some. The sample lists over 90,000 clones, under 30% seen once, with approximately 0.5% in the top ten. This entry belongs to a study of beta chain features in type 1 diabetes. Study findings and constraints: People with Type 1 diabetes carried modestly yet significantly shorter TCRB CDR3s in all four CD4+ subsets.

The CDR3 loop spans 15 amino acids. Germline V gene lookup returns CDR1 SGHRS and CDR2 YFSETQ. Trimming removed 6 bases from V and 0 bases from J, with 13 bases in between. Input material: central memory CD4+ T cells from blood. This clonotype was obtained from a woman younger than 35 with type 1 diabetes. The chain joins TRBV5-1 to TRBJ2-1; tentatively, D is TRBD2 (6 bases). In DNA, the CDR3 is TGCGCCAGCAAACCGGGCGGGGTCTCCTACAATGAGCAGTTCTTC. Translated: CASKPGGVSYNEQFF.